This T cell receptor (beta chain) was sequenced during a study of Graves' ophthalmopathy and Graves' hyperthyroidism. General study results and limits: Most thyroid clonotypes expanded beyond 0.001 frequency were also found in blood.

RNA transcripts were the source from which TCR beta CDR3 regions were amplified. After a first-round RT-PCR with HTBI primers, a second-round multiplex PCR was run. TCRdb redid the calling of the multiplex PCR reads with MiXCR, one entry per CDR3 protein. The data show more than 300,000 distinct CDR3 sequences, about a sixth seen once. V lost 1 base and J lost 2, with 18 bases in between. Germline V gives CDR1 SGHVS, CDR2 FNYEAQ. There are 18 residues in the CDR3. No ophthalmopathy within 18 months of follow-up signified stable hyperthyroidism. Diagnosis used clinical symptoms, serum thyroxine, TRAb, thyroid ultrasound and orbital computed tomography. This clonotype was counted a few times. Its target is not known.

The TCR was taken from an adult woman with stable Graves' hyperthyroidism. Material for sequencing was peripheral blood. The rearrangement links TRBV7-6 to TRBJ2-1; TRBD1 is a possible D gene (5 bases). CDR3 protein: CASSLGGGRGSTYNEQFF. In nucleotides, the CDR3 is TGTGCCAGCAGCTTAGGAGGTGGAAGGGGATCGACCTACAATGAGCAGTTCTTC.